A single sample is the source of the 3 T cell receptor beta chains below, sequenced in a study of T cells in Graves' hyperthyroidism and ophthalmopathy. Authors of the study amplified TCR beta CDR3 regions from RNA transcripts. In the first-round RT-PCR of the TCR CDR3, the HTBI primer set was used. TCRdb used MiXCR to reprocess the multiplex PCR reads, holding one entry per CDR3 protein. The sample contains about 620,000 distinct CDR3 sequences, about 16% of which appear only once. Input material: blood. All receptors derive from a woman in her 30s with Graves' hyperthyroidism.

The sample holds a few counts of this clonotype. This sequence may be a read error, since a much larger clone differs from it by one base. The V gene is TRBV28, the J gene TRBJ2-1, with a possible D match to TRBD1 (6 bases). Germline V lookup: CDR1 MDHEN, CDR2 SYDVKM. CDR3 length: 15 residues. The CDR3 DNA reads TGTGCCAGCAGCCCGGGACACCGAGGACACAATGACCAGTTCTTC. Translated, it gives CASSPGHRGHNDQFF.

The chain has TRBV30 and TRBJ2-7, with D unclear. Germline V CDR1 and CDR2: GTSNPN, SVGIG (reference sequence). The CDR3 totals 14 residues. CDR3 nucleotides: TGTGCTACCCTGACCCGCAAAGGCTCTTACGAGCAGTACTTC. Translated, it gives CATLTRKGSYEQYF. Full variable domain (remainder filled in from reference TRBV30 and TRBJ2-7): SQTIHQWPATLVQPVGSPLSLECTVEGTSNPNLYWYRQAAGRGLQLLFYSVGIGQISSEVPQNLSASRPQDRQFILSSKKLLLSDSGFYLCATLTRKGSYEQYFGPGTRLTVT.

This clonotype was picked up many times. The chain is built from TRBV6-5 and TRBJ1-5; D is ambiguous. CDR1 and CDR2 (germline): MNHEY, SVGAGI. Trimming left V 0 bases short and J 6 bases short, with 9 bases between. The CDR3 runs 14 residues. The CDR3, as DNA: TGTGCCAGCAGTTACTCGATCGTTAGTCAGCCCCAGCATTTT. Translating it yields CASSYSIVSQPQHF.